This T cell receptor beta chain was observed in a study of shared clonotypes between healthy human individuals. Study-wide results and caveats: Rarefaction curves obtained for sorted subsets showed sequencing incomplete despite large depth.

Sequencing was performed with immunoSEQ multiplex PCR; in TCRdb, only in-frame clones are kept and a portion is missing. The repertoire holds about 110,000 clones, 55% to 70% seen once, with approximately 23% in the top ten. Points on this clone: Its target is not known. The same CDR3 also results from other DNA sequences found in this sample.

The CDR3 loop spans 13 amino acids. The V end lost 6 bases, the J end lost 2 bases, and 11 bases lay between the germline ends. Germline CDR1 and CDR2: MNHEY and SMNVEV (reference sequence). Caucasian adults living in Nashville, Tennessee, provided all samples. This sequence joins TRBV27 and TRBJ2-7; the D gene is possibly TRBD1 (6 bases). This TCR was sampled from a woman aged 30 to 39 in good health. Sequences were obtained from memory CD8+ T cells sorted from blood. The sample's subset: CD45RO+ cells pooled with CCR7-negative TemRA cells. The CDR3 protein is CASSLRGAYEQYF. The CDR3 DNA is TGTGCCAGCAGCCTCAGGGGCGCCTACGAGCAGTACTTC.